Sequencing of this T cell receptor beta chain was carried out in a study of CD8+CD57+ T cells in acquired aplastic anemia. Findings and limits, study-wide: Twenty-nine sequences, all CD8+ CDR3, were shared between patients and controls. Simpson's diversity of CD8+ cells was not significantly different in patients compared with controls.

The CDR3 consists of 14 residues. Per the germline V gene, CDR1 is MNHEY and CDR2 is SMNVEV (reference sequence). V dropped 6 bases and J dropped 0 bases, with 10 bases sitting between them. Patients who underwent sequencing had shown CD8+CD57+ cell expansion by flow cytometry. This clonotype was observed at least ten times. The antigen remains undetermined. Genomic DNA provided the template from which TCR beta VDJ and CDR3 profiles were obtained. TCRdb reanalysed the reads using MiXCR and keeps one entry per CDR3 protein. The sample carries about 180,000 distinct CDR3 sequences, less than 65% recorded once.

The chain uses TRBV27 and TRBJ2-3, with D perhaps TRBD2 (6 bases). This receptor was identified in a human donor with aplastic anemia. The sample consisted of sorted CD4+, CD8+, or CD8+CD57+ T cells (not recorded which) from PBMCs. CDR3 bases: TGTGCCAGCAGACCGGGAGTTAGCACAGATACGCAGTATTTT. Translation gives CASRPGVSTDTQYF.